Listed below are T cell receptor beta chains from one sample, sequenced in a study of cytomegalovirus exposure and HLA in healthy donors. TCRdb keeps only in-frame clones here, not all; method: immunoSEQ multiplex PCR. Of about 140,000 clones in the sample, more than 75% were seen once. Sequences were obtained from PBMCs. Source of these receptors: a female donor in good health and CMV-seronegative. Both conserved end residues are part of each CDR3. D genes are given only for firm matches. Some rows mark clone size as missing; the rest say once, few, many or name a class of expanded clone.

d_gene: NA
v_gene: TRBV2
j_gene: TRBJ1-5
abundance: NA
CDR3nt: TGTGCCAGCAGTGAGCGGCACCTCGCCACTCAGCCCCAGCATTTT
CDR3aa: CASSERHLATQPQHF

d_gene: TRBD1
v_gene: TRBV25-1
j_gene: TRBJ2-7
abundance: NA
CDR3nt: TGTGCCAGCACCCGGGACAGGAATTACGAGCAGTACTTC
CDR3aa: CASTRDRNYEQYF

d_gene: TRBD2
v_gene: TRBV7-9
j_gene: TRBJ2-5
abundance: once
CDR3nt: TGTGCCAGCAGCTTGATTAGCGGGAGCCAAGAGACCCAGTACTTC
CDR3aa: CASSLISGSQETQYF

d_gene: TRBD2
v_gene: TRBV5-1
j_gene: TRBJ2-2
abundance: NA
CDR3nt: TGCGCCAGCTCCGGGGGGGCGACGAACACCGGGGAGCTGTTTTTT
CDR3aa: CASSGGATNTGELFF

d_gene: NA
v_gene: TRBV28
j_gene: TRBJ1-3
abundance: NA
CDR3nt: TGTGCCAGCAGCCAAAGCCCTGGAAACACCATATATTTT
CDR3aa: CASSQSPGNTIYF

d_gene: TRBD1
v_gene: TRBV19
j_gene: TRBJ1-6
abundance: NA
CDR3nt: TGTGCCAGTAGTACCGGGACAGGGGGCCATAATTCACCCCTCCACTTT
CDR3aa: CASSTGTGGHNSPLHF

d_gene: TRBD1
v_gene: TRBV5-1
j_gene: TRBJ2-1
abundance: NA
CDR3nt: TGCGCCAGCAGCTGGCGACAGGGCAATGAGCAGTTCTTC
CDR3aa: CASSWRQGNEQFF

d_gene: NA
v_gene: TRBV19
j_gene: TRBJ1-2
abundance: NA
CDR3nt: TGTGCCAGTAGTAGGGAGGGATACTATGGCTACACCTTC
CDR3aa: CASSREGYYGYTF

d_gene: NA
v_gene: TRBV5-1
j_gene: TRBJ2-5
abundance: once
CDR3nt: TGCGCCAGCAGCTTCCTAGACAGACAAGAGACCCAGTACTTC
CDR3aa: CASSFLDRQETQYF

d_gene: NA
v_gene: TRBV7-9
j_gene: TRBJ1-1
abundance: NA
CDR3nt: TGTGCCAGCAGCGTGACAACCTCCGCCCGAAAAGCTTTCTTT
CDR3aa: CASSVTTSARKAFF